This TCR beta chain derives from a study of OX40 agonist ivuxolimab in advanced cancers. Study-wide background: A male proportion of approximately 80% was recorded, with mean age approximately 64 years and range roughly 23 to 79.

Patients had blood sampled at baseline and again on cycle 4 day 1 and cycle 7 day 1. Trimming took 5 bases from V and 7 from J; bases not matched to a gene: 7. The CDR3 covers 13 residues. CDR1 SEHNR and CDR2 FQNEAQ come from the germline V gene (reference sequence). TCRdb's table, derived via immunoSEQ multiplex PCR, lists solely in-frame clones and lacks some. The sample shows some 7,900 clones, about 80% of them seen only once. Sequenced material: CD4+ or CD8+ T cells sorted from blood, taken in a trial of the OX40 agonist ivuxolimab. The clonotype comes from an adult with an advanced solid tumor such as melanoma, head and neck, liver or kidney cancer. V is TRBV7-9 and J is TRBJ1-2; 7 bases are a match to TRBD1. The chain's CDR3 is CASSPGQAGGYTF. In DNA form, the CDR3 reads TGTGCCAGCAGCCCTGGACAGGCCGGTGGCTACACCTTC.